The 21 T cell receptor beta chains given below trace back to one sample, sequenced in a study of blood T cell repertoires in COVID-19 (TCRdb year 2020). Library construction relied on the immunoSEQ multiplex PCR assay. Entries here come from immuneACCESS through TCRdb and include only in-frame sequences with V and J called. Some clones fail to appear in such tables; in the studies checked, an unresolved V gene covers under half of the shortfall, and the cause of the remainder is unknown. This sample holds approximately 300,000 clones; 90% to 95% were observed only once. Of the sample, about 4% falls within the top ten clones. Material: PBMCs or T cells enriched from blood (not recorded which). The receptors come from a woman in her 30s who had been exposed to COVID-19.

The chain combines TRBV3-1 (or the pseudogene TRBV3-2) with TRBJ1-1; 7 bases match TRBD1. Germline loops: CDR1 LGHDT, CDR2 YNNKEL (reference sequence). CDR3 size: 13 residues. V shed 0 bases and J 9 bases; nucleotides not matched to a gene: 4. CDR3 sequence: CASSQDTGVKAFF. CDR3 bases: TGTGCCAGCAGCCAAGACACAGGGGTTAAAGCTTTCTTT.

The chain combines TRBV5-1 with TRBJ2-5; the match to TRBD2 covers 8 bases. CDR1 and CDR2 (germline): SGHRS, YFSETQ. With 8 bases clipped from V and 3 bases from J, the junction kept 6 bases outside the gene matches. The CDR3 is 13 residues long. CDR3 loop: CASRPGLEETQYF. The CDR3, as DNA: TGCGCCAGTAGACCGGGACTAGAAGAGACCCAGTACTTC.

The V gene is TRBV11-1, the J gene TRBJ1-1; D unclear. This CDR3 is 13 amino acids long. The germline CDR1 and CDR2 sequences are SGHAT and FQDESV (reference sequence). The germline V and J ends were trimmed by 0 bases and 3 bases, with 5 bases remaining between them. The DNA of the CDR3 is TGTGCCAGCAGCTTAGCTCTCTACACTGAAGCTTTCTTT. It encodes CASSLALYTEAFF.

The genes are TRBV28 and TRBJ2-7, with a possible D match to TRBD1 (6 bases). There are 17 residues in the CDR3. V dropped 4 bases and J dropped 1 base, with 20 bases sitting between them. In germline, CDR1 is MDHEN, CDR2 SYDVKM. The CDR3: CASSSPRGSTGSYEQYF. Here the CDR3 DNA reads TGTGCCAGCAGTTCCCCCAGGGGAAGCACCGGTTCCTACGAGCAGTACTTC.

For the CDR3, the DNA is TGTGCCAGCAGTTACGGTCTAGGCACTGAAGCTTTCTTT. It is translated as CASSYGLGTEAFF. The J gene is TRBJ1-1, the V gene TRBV6-5; D remains unclear. The CDR3 is 13 amino acids. Deletions cut 2 bases from V and 4 bases from J, with 8 bases between. Germline V gives CDR1 MNHEY, CDR2 SVGAGI.

This chain joins TRBV15 and TRBJ1-1; 8 bases map to TRBD1. J lost 1 base, V lost 5 bases, and 3 bases had no gene match. From germline, CDR1 is LNHNV and CDR2 YYDKDF (reference sequence). The CDR3 is made up of 14 amino acids. The chain's CDR3 is CATSPQGANTEAFF. The CDR3 nucleotides are TGTGCCACCAGCCCTCAGGGGGCGAACACTGAAGCTTTCTTT.

This rearrangement joins TRBV7-7 to TRBJ2-7; 7 bases are a match to TRBD1. Germline CDR1 reads SSHAT; CDR2 reads FNYEAQ (reference sequence). The J segment lost 1 base and the V segment lost 1 base, leaving 4 bases of the junction unmatched. The CDR3 spans 15 residues. CDR3 sequence reads: CASSLDRDRSYEQYF. The CDR3 DNA reads TGTGCCAGCAGCTTAGACCGGGACAGATCCTACGAGCAGTACTTC.

The rearrangement joins TRBV30 to TRBJ2-3, with TRBD1 as a possible D gene (5 bases). V was trimmed by 4 bases and J by 1 base, leaving 15 bases between them. CDR1 is GTSNPN and CDR2 is SVGIG in the germline V gene (reference sequence). The CDR3 sequence is 15 residues long. CDR3: CAWNYLPRGTDTQYF. CDR3 DNA sequence: TGTGCCTGGAATTACCTCCCCAGGGGCACAGATACGCAGTATTTT.

The V call is TRBV6-5, the J call TRBJ1-4; TRBD1 matches 7 bases. Looked up from germline, CDR1 is MNHEY and CDR2 is SVGAGI. With V trimmed by 7 bases and J by 7 bases, 9 bases remained unmatched. The CDR3 loop spans 14 amino acids. As DNA, the CDR3 is TGTGCCAGCACTTTACAGGGGAGTGGTGAAAAACTGTTTTTT. The encoded protein is CASTLQGSGEKLFF.

The chain combines TRBV7-2 with TRBJ2-7; D is perhaps TRBD1 (6 bases). Germline lookup yields CDR1 SGHTA and CDR2 FQGNSA. V dropped 3 bases and J dropped 0 bases, with 18 bases sitting between them. There are 17 residues in the CDR3. The CDR3 reads CASSFHPTGIGSYEQYF. For the CDR3, the DNA is TGTGCCAGCAGCTTCCATCCTACAGGGATCGGCTCCTACGAGCAGTACTTC.

The rearrangement links TRBV7-9 to TRBJ2-5, with D possibly TRBD1 on 6 matching bases. Germline-derived CDR1 and CDR2 are SEHNR and FQNEAQ (reference sequence). Trimming shortened V by 1 base and J by 3 bases, and 6 bases separated the two germline ends. The CDR3 contains 13 residues. CDR3 in DNA: TGTGCCAGCAGCTTAGACAGGGAAGAGACCCAGTACTTC. Its protein product is CASSLDREETQYF.

The chain employs TRBV6-5 and TRBJ1-2; 7 bases fit TRBD1. J was trimmed by 4 bases and V by 6 bases; bases with no gene match: 8. Germline loops: CDR1 MNHEY, CDR2 SVGAGI. This CDR3 has 14 amino acids. The CDR3 region is CASRNNRDSYGYTF. CDR3 coding DNA: TGTGCCAGCAGAAATAATCGGGACAGCTATGGCTACACCTTC.

This chain links TRBV14 with TRBJ2-1; TRBD2 aligns across 10 bases. With 2 bases clipped from V and 4 bases from J, the junction kept 5 bases outside the gene matches. From germline, CDR1 is SGHDN and CDR2 FVKESK. The CDR3 runs 16 residues. The CDR3 loop is CASSQRTSGVYNEQFF. The CDR3 DNA reads TGTGCCAGCAGCCAACGAACTAGCGGGGTTTACAATGAGCAGTTCTTC.

This chain uses TRBV7-3 with TRBJ2-2; D is uncertain. The CDR3 extends over 14 amino acids. V shed 1 base and J shed 3 bases, with 6 bases lying between them. Germline V gene lookup returns CDR1 SGHTA and CDR2 FQGTGA. The CDR3 reads CASSLRAYTGELFF. CDR3 nucleotides: TGTGCCAGCAGCTTAAGGGCTTACACCGGGGAGCTGTTTTTT.

This chain uses TRBV6-6 with TRBJ1-2; 7 nucleotides match TRBD1. CDR3 length equals 14 residues. V lost 5 bases, J lost 4 bases, and 7 bases stayed unmatched. Germline CDR1 MNHNY, CDR2 SVGAGI (reference sequence). Written as DNA, the CDR3 is TGTGCCAGCAGTACAACAGGGGTTTCCTATGGCTACACCTTC. It translates to CASSTTGVSYGYTF.

V usage is TRBV14 and J usage is TRBJ2-2; D unresolved. Per germline, CDR1 SGHDN and CDR2 FVKESK. This CDR3 has 12 residues. V was clipped by 4 bases and J by 2 bases, with 2 bases between them. The CDR3 coding sequence is TGTGCCAGCAGCCTAAACACCGGGGAGCTGTTTTTT. Its translation: CASSLNTGELFF.

This clone appeared a single time. The chain recombines TRBV6-2 or TRBV6-3 with TRBJ1-4, with TRBD1 identical over 8 bases. Germline V gene data show CDR1 as MNHEY and CDR2 as SVGEGT. J gave up 1 base and V 6 bases, and 7 bases lay outside the gene matches. This CDR3 contains 16 residues. The CDR3 DNA reads as TGTGCCAGCAGCCGCCGACAGGGGAGAACTAATGAAAAACTGTTTTTT. This encodes CASSRRQGRTNEKLFF.

The chain joins TRBV2 to TRBJ1-2; 8 positions match TRBD1. Germline V gene sequence: CDR1 SNHLY, CDR2 FYNNEI. The J segment lost 4 bases and the V segment lost 6 bases, leaving 7 bases of the junction unmatched. The CDR3 has 14 residues. CDR3 DNA: TGTGCCAGCAGACCACAGGGGGAAATCTATGGCTACACCTTC. Translated: CASRPQGEIYGYTF.

The chain is built from TRBV4-1 and TRBJ1-1; 8 nucleotides align to TRBD1. Germline CDR1 and CDR2: MGHRA and YSYEKL. With 0 bases clipped from V and 4 bases from J, the junction kept 7 bases outside the gene matches. The CDR3 covers 16 residues. The CDR3 loop reads CASSQDPGGVGTEAFF. The CDR3 region has the DNA TGCGCCAGCAGCCAAGACCCAGGGGGCGTCGGCACTGAAGCTTTCTTT.

The chain joins TRBV5-1 to TRBJ2-5; maybe TRBD1 (6 bases). Germline V gene data show CDR1 as SGHRS and CDR2 as YFSETQ. This CDR3 is built from 14 residues. Trimming cost V 1 base and J 5 bases, with 12 bases left between them. CDR3 amino acids: CASSLRGLGETQYF. CDR3 bases: TGCGCCAGCAGCTTGAGGGGGTTAGGGGAGACCCAGTACTTC.

This clone showed up just once. The chain uses TRBV10-3 and TRBJ1-5, with 7 bases identical to TRBD1. CDR1 ENHRY and CDR2 SYGVKD come from the germline V gene. The CDR3 length is 15 residues. V shed 5 bases and J 0 bases; nucleotides not matched to a gene: 4. CDR3 in DNA: TGTGCCATCAGTCGGACAGGCGATAGCAATCAGCCCCAGCATTTT. This sequence encodes CAISRTGDSNQPQHF.